This is a list of T cell receptor beta chains from one sample in a study of T cell responses to AZD1222 COVID-19 vaccine. The data were produced by immunoSEQ multiplex PCR, yet TCRdb's version contains in-frame clones alone and is incomplete. The table lists 120,000 to 150,000 clones, about 90% of them singletons. The sample consisted of peripheral blood, taken on day 0 of AZD1222 vaccination. The receptors originated from an adult in good health. CDR3s include the opening cysteine and the closing phenylalanine or tryptophan. D genes are given only for firm matches. Not all rows give a size; the values are once, few, many and, for expanded clones, a class.

CDR3 DNA,CDR3 protein,J gene,D gene,V gene,clone size
TGTGCCAGCATCTCCGGGACAGGGTACTCCTACGAGCAGTACTTC,CASISGTGYSYEQYF,TRBJ2-7,TRBD1,TRBV28,.
TGCGCCAGCAGCTTGGTCGGGACAGGGGGCTCCCACGAGCAGTACTTC,CASSLVGTGGSHEQYF,TRBJ2-7,TRBD1,TRBV5-1,.
TGTGCCAGCAGCGTAGTTAGCGGGAGAATCGATGAGCAGTTCTTC,CASSVVSGRIDEQFF,TRBJ2-1,TRBD2,TRBV9,.
TGTGCCTGGAGCGGATTAGGGGGTAGGGGTCCTAGGGAGCAGTACTTC,CAWSGLGGRGPREQYF,TRBJ2-7,.,TRBV30,.
TGTGCCAGCAGCACAGGACCTAATCCAAACAATGAGCAGTTCTTC,CASSTGPNPNNEQFF,TRBJ2-1,.,TRBV5-6,.
TGTGCCAGCAGTCCGACAGCGAAAACTGAAGCTTTCTTT,CASSPTAKTEAFF,TRBJ1-1,.,TRBV12-3/TRBV12-4,once
TGTGCCACCAGCAGAGGACTAGCGGAGACGTACAATGAGCAGTTCTTC,CATSRGLAETYNEQFF,TRBJ2-1,TRBD2,TRBV15,.
TGTGCCAGCAGAGGTGGAGGGTATGGCAATCAGCCCCAGCATTTT,CASRGGGYGNQPQHF,TRBJ1-5,.,TRBV6-5,once
TGTGCCAGCGTCTATAGCGGGAGTACAGATACGCAGTATTTT,CASVYSGSTDTQYF,TRBJ2-3,TRBD2,TRBV6-5,.
TGTGCCAGCAGGGAGGGCGGCGGGGAGCTGTTTTTT,CASREGGGELFF,TRBJ2-2,.,TRBV27,.
TGTGCCAGGCTGCGGGACAGGGGCCTATTTAACTATGGCTACACCTTC,CARLRDRGLFNYGYTF,TRBJ1-2,TRBD1,TRBV2,.